This T cell receptor (beta chain) was found in a study of cytomegalovirus exposure and HLA in healthy donors (dated by TCRdb to 2017 to 2019). About the study as a whole: An earlier analysis of a few hundred of the donors reported 276 Gb of sequence data and approximately 120 million unique TCR beta sequences obtained from about 170 million T cells. The study combined high-throughput TCR immunosequencing, statistical association of individual TCRs with disease status, and machine learning to predict cytomegalovirus infection status. The study aimed to test whether cataloging public T cell receptors could reveal signatures of past pathogen exposure. Both class I and class II loci were covered by HLA typing, at four-digit resolution. Donor age, sex, ethnicity and CMV serostatus were compiled together with the repertoire data. An earlier analysis of fewer than 700 of the donors applied high-throughput TCR beta sequencing to assess whether each TCR beta V gene segment acted as functional or pseudogenic. An early release covering roughly 600 HLA-typed donors comprised approximately 300 gigabases of sequencing data and approximately 80 million unique TCR sequences. The number of donors typed differed by locus, with roughly 620-630 for A, B, C, DRB1 and DQB1, roughly 520 for DQA1, approximately 570 for DPA1, and 472 for DPB1. Of the roughly 400 genotyped donors, 65% to 90% fell in the genetic ancestry cluster associated with self-reported Caucasian donors. To study patterns of TCR occurrence, a later analysis re-analyzed previously published TCR beta repertoires from hundreds of donors and added high-resolution HLA genotyping. Across approximately 400 genotyped donors of the cohort, an average of roughly 250,000 unique TCR beta nucleotide sequences per donor were sequenced, and roughly 20% of those sequences were non-productive. In addition to the first cohort of several hundred subjects, a separate validation cohort of 130 or so different subjects was used. Every repertoire in the discovery cohort had been generated on one and the same sequencing platform. A later genetic analysis took genome-wide SNP genotypes for about 65% of the 666 donors and used that subset as a discovery cohort. The study profiled the T cell repertoires of more than 500 subjects by immunosequencing and related them to cytomegalovirus serostatus. Because of strong linkage in the cohort, four to six DR-DQ haplotypes were treated as single units for association and clustering. The later analysis used no new phenotypic data to find candidate immune exposures, relying instead on TCR beta sequences and their occurrence across donors. Broader findings and caveats from the paper: In both the original and validation cohorts, the classifier was reported to diagnose cytomegalovirus status with high specificity and sensitivity. A cluster of highly shared sequence variants was judged likely to be a technical artifact of the sequencing pipeline. Some IMGT-functional V segments, including TRBV6-2 and TRBV6-3, could not be told apart with the 87-base-pair reads, so those segments were excluded. At a false discovery rate of 0.05, a later analysis linked 16,951 TCR beta sequences to specific HLA alleles. In vitro tests confirmed that three of the cytomegalovirus-associated TCR beta chains recognize cytomegalovirus antigens. In a later analysis, TCR association rates were found to vary across HLA loci, with the most associated TCRs seen for DRB1 alleles and the fewest for HLA-C alleles. A later genetic analysis associated a missense DCLRE1C variant with V-gene and J-gene trimming of TCR beta chains, and an independent cohort replicated the association. It was suggested by the authors that the approach could potentially be generalized to other disease states and immunological phenotypes. A later genetic analysis reported fewer N-insertions in productive TCRs among donors in an Asian-associated ancestry cluster than the roughly 620-donor mean. In a later analysis, most CMV-associated TCR beta chains were found to appear HLA-restricted, with HLA associations seemingly driven largely by CMV exposure. A later analysis found that HLA-associated TCR beta chains were more clonally expanded and had lower generation probabilities than equally common non-associated chains. Sequencing depth was assumed to be roughly uniform across donors in the presence/absence analyses, though that assumption may not hold. For the cohort, immune exposure information was limited to CMV serostatus. When HLA alleles, especially DR and DQ, strongly co-occurred, TCR associations were difficult to assign to individual alleles. Because counts were too low, roughly 16 rarely observed V segments, including chromosome 9 orphons, were left out of the earlier analysis of approximately 500 of the donors. Correlated functional status among segregating V segments might reflect linkage disequilibrium, but an unknown experimental factor could not be ruled out. This cohort had only TCR beta chains sequenced, and the lack of alpha or paired-chain data limited which features could be detected. In the study, 150 to 200 TCR beta chains were listed as associated with cytomegalovirus. Several of the top co-occurrence clusters appeared to be linked to parvovirus B19, influenza, CMV and Epstein-Barr virus, according to a later analysis. Most TCR sequences were seen in very few donors, while some public TCRs were found in many individuals. An earlier analysis of 587 of the donors showed that most TCR beta V segments appeared in productive rearrangements either about 90% or about 30% of the time, which broadly matched IMGT annotations. Because some donors lacked HLA typing at each locus, the association tests relied only on the typed subset. A further reported finding was that TCR beta sequences accurately predicted the HLA-A and HLA-B alleles for most subjects in the first cohort.

CDR1 LNHDA and CDR2 SQIVND were looked up in the germline V gene (reference sequence). Trimming at the junction amounts to 7 bases on V and 10 bases on J, and the germline ends lie 11 bases apart. The CDR3 spans 11 residues, from the cysteine through the phenylalanine. CDR3 DNA is the only sequence kept; it has 33 bases, read in frame from the first base. The cohort comprised several hundred healthy bone marrow donors. Cohort members were all nominally healthy when sampled, although unrecorded immune exposures were likely present. The donor was CMV seropositive and was included in the group of 270 or so seropositive cohort members. Every donor gave a peripheral blood sample, and the peripheral blood mononuclear cells from that sample were used for TCR beta sequencing. The Qiagen DNeasy Blood Extraction Kit was used to extract genomic DNA from the blood cell samples. The library was obtained by the immunoSEQ multiplex PCR assay. A mixture of 60 forward primers for TCR Vbeta segments and 13 reverse primers for TCR Jbeta segments was used in the multiplex PCR. The CDR3 region of rearranged TCR beta genes was amplified from genomic DNA with a multiplex PCR assay. Amplified TCR beta libraries were sequenced as 87-base-pair reads on the Illumina HiSeq System. Per the original workflow: A later analysis tallied tens of millions of unique TCR beta chains across the 550 to 850 repertoires, and approximately 11 million of those chains were shared by two or more donors. To remove PCR and sequencing errors, raw reads were error-corrected and collapsed into unique sequences using a nearest-neighbor algorithm that merged closely related sequences. V, D and J gene segments were assigned by aligning CDR3 sequences to IMGT reference sequences. For a sequence to be retained, a match of at least six nucleotides was required to both a V gene segment and a J gene segment. A rearrangement was called productive if the CDR3 had no stop codons and remained in frame with V and J, and every other rearrangement was called non-productive. CDR3 was defined by IMGT convention, running from the second conserved V-encoded cysteine to the conserved J-encoded phenylalanine. Sequences without an unambiguous match to a single V gene segment were excluded from the earlier analysis of almost 600 of the donors. In an earlier analysis of about 590 of the donors, a V segment was called functional when productive rearrangements were above 56.7%, and segregating when the standard deviation between donors exceeded 5%. A statistical classification framework was developed to diagnose cytomegalovirus status using the catalog of TCR beta chain sequences. In a later analysis, TCR nucleotide sequences were compared against IMGT/GENE-DB human TR gene sequences so that V and J genes could be assigned. The TCRdist pipeline was used in a later analysis to assign CDR3 sequences and most-parsimonious VDJ recombination scenarios. A later analysis defined each TCR beta chain by its CDR3 amino acid sequence plus V-gene family, and excluded reads lacking a unique V-gene family. As a way to deal with suspected cross-contamination and a sequencing artifact, a later analysis dropped 450 to 600 nucleotide sequences that were highly shared and had low generation probability. In a later analysis, a clonal expansion index was calculated for each public chain from normalized within-repertoire ranks of inferred template counts. In a later analysis, generation probabilities were computed with a VDJ recombination model fitted to out-of-frame rearrangements, and the resulting probabilities were checked against IGoR. In a later analysis, hypergeometric tests were used to score TCR-TCR, TCR-HLA and TCR-CMV co-occurrence, with a repertoire-size bias correction applied to TCR pairs. In a later analysis, false discovery rates were estimated by permuting HLA or CMV assignments 20 times. In a later analysis, co-occurring TCRs were grouped with DBSCAN, and TCRdist sequence similarity was added when clustering was performed within HLA-allele-positive subsets. Co-occurrence clustering excluded repertoires with fewer than 30,000 or more than 120,000 public chains, plus five with anomalous nucleotide sharing. Here the immuneACCESS table is served through TCRdb, limited to in-frame sequences with V and J called. Missing clones are a known gap in these copies; in checked studies unresolved V genes cover under half, and the rest lacks a known reason. V and J calls and clone size follow that table, whereas D and trimming were derived from the DNA. Present in this sample are 150,000 or so clones, roughly four fifths of which were seen just once. Clones ranked in the top ten supply less than 3.5% of the sample.

This clone was counted a few times. Its antigen specificity is not known. One base away there is no much larger clone; base qualities are not given. The chain was built from TRBV19 and TRBJ2-1, with TRBD1 perhaps the D gene, on 6 matching bases. This receptor was identified in a man in his forties in good health and CMV-seropositive. The sequenced sample consisted of PBMCs. The DNA sequence follows: TGTGCCAGTAAGGGGGTAAAGGAGCAGTTCTTC. This is translated as CASKGVKEQFF.